These 10 T cell receptor beta chains originate from one sample sequenced in a study of beta chain features in type 1 diabetes. Expressed TCRB transcripts were sequenced, since all the RNA that had been isolated was reverse transcribed. The data were produced by immunoSEQ multiplex PCR, yet TCRdb's version contains in-frame clones alone and is incomplete. Here the sample spans about 260,000 clones, 68% being singletons. The sample comprised naive CD4+ T cells from blood. The receptor source for this set is a young man in good health.

CDR3 residues: CASSESRNTEAFF. As DNA, the CDR3 is TGTGCCAGCAGTGAATCGAGGAACACTGAAGCTTTCTTT. The genes are TRBV6-1 and TRBJ1-1; no clear D gene. The V end lost 2 bases, the J end lost 1 base, and 5 bases lay between the germline ends. This CDR3 is 13 amino acids long. Germline V gene sequence: CDR1 MNHNS, CDR2 SASEGT.

DNA for the CDR3: TGTGCAAGTCGCTTGCATTTACAGGGGTACAGGGACCCAGAGACCCAGTACTTC. Residues: CASRLHLQGYRDPETQYF. The rearrangement joins TRBV12-2 to TRBJ2-5; the tabulated D call, TRBD1, remains unverified against the DNA. TRBV12-2 is deemed a pseudogene. CDR3 length: 18 amino acids.

In DNA form, the CDR3 reads TGTGCCAGCAGCTCAGGGACTAGGGCAGATACGCAGTATTTT. Translating gives CASSSGTRADTQYF. The chain is built from TRBV7-2 and TRBJ2-3, with 8 bases lining up with TRBD2. CDR3 length equals 14 residues. The germline gives CDR1 SGHTA, CDR2 FQGNSA. The V gene end was trimmed by 4 bases and the J gene end by 4 bases; junction bases not matched to a gene: 4. The variable domain in full, with the rest retrieved from reference TRBV7-2 and TRBJ2-3, is GAGVSQSPSNKVTEKGKDVELRCDPISGHTALYWYRQSLGQGLEFLIYFQGNSAPDKSGLPSDRFSAERTGGSVSTLTIQRTQQEDSAVYLCASSSGTRADTQYFGPGTRLTVL.

The gene calls are TRBV10-3 and TRBJ2-3; 11 bases agree with TRBD2. The CDR3 length is 16 residues. J was trimmed by 3 bases and V by 4 bases; bases with no gene match: 6. Germline-derived CDR1 and CDR2 are ENHRY and SYGVKD. CDR3 protein: CAISVTSGSATDTQYF. CDR3 DNA sequence: TGTGCCATCAGTGTTACTAGCGGGAGCGCGACAGATACGCAGTATTTT.

This clone was seen just once. This chain uses TRBV25-1 with TRBJ2-5; perhaps TRBD1 as D (5 bases). The germline V gene has CDR1 MGHDK and CDR2 SYGVNS. Deletions cut 2 bases from V and 3 bases from J, with 10 bases between. CDR3 size: 14 residues. CDR3 nucleotide sequence: TGTGCCAGCAGTGAACGTAGGGGAAAAGAGACCCAGTACTTC. Amino acid sequence: CASSERRGKETQYF. The complete variable domain, with remaining parts taken from reference TRBV25-1 and TRBJ2-5, reads EADIYQTPRYLVIGTGKKITLECSQTMGHDKMYWYQQDPGMELHLIHYSYGVNSTEKGDLSSESTVSRIRTEHFPLTLESARPSHTSQYLCASSERRGKETQYFGPGTRLLVL.

V usage is TRBV7-9 and J usage is TRBJ2-1; TRBD1 matches 9 bases. CDR3 length: 13 residues. Trimming at V came to 6 bases and at J to 7 bases, leaving 4 bases not matched to a gene. Germline V gene lookup returns CDR1 SEHNR and CDR2 FQNEAQ (reference sequence). CDR3 protein: CASSRDRVNEQFF. The CDR3 bases are TGTGCCAGCAGTCGGGACAGGGTAAATGAGCAGTTCTTC.

The genes are TRBV7-9 and TRBJ2-5; D call uncertain. Trimming cost V 4 bases and J 2 bases, with 14 bases left between them. This CDR3 region has 15 residues. Germline CDR1 reads SEHNR; CDR2 reads FQNEAQ (reference sequence). Here the CDR3 reads CASSWALEAQETQYF. Written as DNA, the CDR3 is TGTGCCAGCAGCTGGGCACTTGAGGCGCAAGAGACCCAGTACTTC.

V is TRBV30 and J is TRBJ1-2; D unresolved. V lost 5 bases, J lost 8 bases, and 15 bases lay in between. CDR1 is GTSNPN and CDR2 is SVGIG in the germline V gene (reference sequence). This CDR3 region has 12 residues. The CDR3 sequence is CAWGLLPGGYTF. The CDR3 region has the DNA TGTGCCTGGGGCCTCCTACCCGGGGGCTACACCTTC.

The rearrangement links TRBV7-2 to TRBJ2-7; tentative D call: TRBD2 (6 bases). There are 15 residues in the CDR3. V lost 6 bases and J lost 0, with 15 bases in between. Germline V gives CDR1 SGHTA, CDR2 FQGNSA. CDR3 sequence reads: CASRWGGRGSYEQYF. The CDR3 region has the DNA TGTGCCAGCAGGTGGGGAGGACGGGGCTCCTACGAGCAGTACTTC.

CDR3 sequence reads: CASSSPLAGYNEQFF. CDR3 in DNA: TGTGCCAGCAGCTCCCCACTAGCGGGATACAATGAGCAGTTCTTC. The V and J genes are TRBV5-5 and TRBJ2-1; TRBD2 agrees at 10 bases. Losses at the gene ends were 3 bases for V and 4 bases for J; bases not matched to a gene: 4. The CDR3 loop spans 15 amino acids. Germline V lookup: CDR1 SGHKS, CDR2 YYEKEE (reference sequence).